This T cell receptor beta chain was captured by sequencing in a study of immune evolution from preneoplasia to lung adenocarcinoma. On the study more broadly: HLA loss of heterozygosity: roughly 7.5% AIS, about 15% MIA, roughly 35% ADC, none AAH.

CDR1 and CDR2 from the germline V gene are MDHEN and SYDVKM. The CDR3 has 22 residues. V lost 6 bases and J lost 6; bases outside the gene matches: 34. This clone was seen only once. Repertoires were generated with immunoSEQ multiplex PCR, while TCRdb's copy carries only in-frame clones and drops some. The sample consists of about 9,500 clones, around 90% of them appearing once. What was sequenced was FFPE invasive lung adenocarcinoma tissue. This sequence joins TRBV28 and TRBJ1-2; 7 positions match TRBD1. The sequence was collected from a person aged 70 to 85 with invasive lung adenocarcinoma. The chain's CDR3 is CASRGFLASPIGQYRGSNGYTF. CDR3 nucleotides: TGTGCCAGCAGAGGGTTTCTAGCCAGTCCGATCGGGCAGTACAGGGGTTCCAATGGCTACACCTTC.